The 25 T cell receptor beta chains below were found in one sample sequenced in a study of T cell repertoires in cytomegalovirus infection. One entry per CDR3 protein results from TCRdb running MiXCR on the reads. The data hold 700,000 to 850,000 distinct CDR3 sequences, with about 30% observed a single time. These TCRs' antigens remain unknown. The sample was cultured CD8+ T cells from PBMCs, taken from culture after CMV antigen stimulation. All receptors derive from a human donor in good health (CMV status not recorded). Some clones in this sample may be carry-over from other donors' samples.

This chain joins TRBV4-1 and TRBJ2-3, with D tentatively TRBD2 (5 bases). The V gene lost 3 bases and the J gene lost 5 bases, with 24 bases spanning the gap. The CDR3 consists of 18 residues. CDR1 is MGHRA, CDR2 YSYEKL, per germline. The CDR3 DNA follows: TGCGCCAGCAGCCACCTCTCACAAGGAGGACCTATCGGAGATACGCAGTATTTT. Amino acids: CASSHLSQGGPIGDTQYF.

This chain uses TRBV5-5 with TRBJ1-1; 11 bases match TRBD1. Germline trimming cut 4 bases from V and 3 bases from J; bases unmatched to any gene: 8. The CDR3 runs 16 residues. CDR1 is SGHKS and CDR2 is YYEKEE in the germline V gene (reference sequence). CDR3 protein: CASSPLDRGRDTEAFF. DNA for the CDR3: TGTGCCAGCAGCCCCTTGGACAGGGGGCGGGACACTGAAGCTTTCTTT.

Only a few counts were recorded for this clonotype. The genes are TRBV10-3 and TRBJ1-2; 8 nucleotides line up with TRBD1. Trimming cost V 4 bases and J 7 bases; bases outside gene matches: 11. CDR1 is ENHRY, CDR2 SYGVKD, per germline. CDR3 length equals 15 residues. CDR3 amino acids: CAISGTGRELFGYTF. The CDR3 nucleotides read TGTGCCATCAGTGGGACAGGGAGGGAACTGTTTGGCTACACCTTC.

This CDR3 is CASSQAIRGLNTGELFF. CDR3 DNA sequence: TGCGCCAGCAGCCAAGCTATCCGGGGCCTGAACACCGGGGAGCTGTTTTTT. This chain connects TRBV4-3 to TRBJ2-2; D could derive from TRBD1 or TRBD2 (5 bases each). The CDR3 length is 17 residues. Trimming removed 1 base from V and 1 base from J, with 13 bases in between. Germline loops: CDR1 LGHNA, CDR2 YSLEER.

Ten or more counts support this clonotype. CDR3 residues: CASSFQSDTGLKTEAFF. The CDR3 region has the DNA TGTGCCAGTAGTTTCCAGAGCGACACGGGACTTAAGACTGAAGCTTTCTTT. V and J are TRBV19 and TRBJ1-1; maybe TRBD1 (5 bases). This CDR3 is built from 17 residues. Germline V gene lookup returns CDR1 LNHDA and CDR2 SQIVND (reference sequence). The V and J ends lost 5 bases and 5 bases respectively, with 24 bases between them.

The chain uses TRBV12-5 and TRBJ2-3, with a possible D match to TRBD2 (6 bases). The V gene's germline CDR1 is LGHNT and CDR2 FRNRAP. The V end lost 6 bases, the J end lost 9 bases, and 10 bases lay between the germline ends. CDR3 size: 11 residues. The CDR3 protein is CASGWGETQYF. CDR3 DNA: TGTGCTAGTGGCTGGGGGGAGACGCAGTATTTT.

This clonotype has a count of ten or more. V gene TRBV7-9 combines with J gene TRBJ2-7; D may be TRBD1 (5 bases). With 0 bases removed from V and 1 base from J, the gap between germline ends came to 7 bases. Germline V gives CDR1 SEHNR, CDR2 FQNEAQ (reference sequence). This CDR3 comprises 14 residues. The CDR3 DNA follows: TGTGCCAGCAGCTTAGCGGCAGGGTCCTACGAGCAGTACGTC. It yields the protein CASSLAAGSYEQYV.

This clonotype has just a few counts. The V call is TRBV10-3, the J call TRBJ2-7; 10 bases match TRBD2. The CDR3 has 18 amino acids. The germline gives CDR1 ENHRY, CDR2 SYGVKD. Unmatched junction bases numbered 21, after V lost 7 bases and J lost 6 bases. DNA for the CDR3: TGTGCCATCATGAGATTAACCGCTAGCGGGGGTCTCCGCCGCGAGCAGTACTTC. It yields the protein CAIMRLTASGGLRREQYF.

The chain carries TRBV4-1 and TRBJ2-2; no definite D call. Germline CDR1 and CDR2: MGHRA and YSYEKL. The CDR3 sequence is 13 residues long. Deletions cut 6 bases from V and 6 bases from J, with 11 bases between. For the CDR3, the DNA is TGCGCCAGCAGTCGAAGCCCGGCCGGGGAGCTGTTTTTT. Translation: CASSRSPAGELFF.

This clonotype was recorded a few times. The chain recombines TRBV19 with TRBJ2-2; D tentatively reads TRBD1 or TRBD2 (5 bases each). The length of the CDR3 is 14 residues. Germline V gene data show CDR1 as LNHDA and CDR2 as SQIVND (reference sequence). Trimming stripped 3 bases from V and 0 bases from J, with 5 bases between. The CDR3 reads CASSMGANTGELFF. DNA of the CDR3: TGTGCCAGTAGTATGGGGGCGAACACCGGGGAGCTGTTTTTT.

The rearrangement links TRBV6-8 to TRBJ1-2; D unclear. Germline lookup yields CDR1 MNHGY and CDR2 SAAAGT. The V gene lost 2 bases and the J gene lost 8 bases, with 27 bases spanning the gap. The CDR3 covers 18 residues. The CDR3 loop reads CASSYGLPITVTPEGYTF. The CDR3 nucleotides are TGTGCCAGCAGTTACGGCCTCCCTATAACTGTTACGCCGGAGGGCTACACCTTC.

The gene calls are TRBV25-1 and TRBJ2-7; D is unclear. The CDR3 is 14 amino acids. Germline lookup yields CDR1 MGHDK and CDR2 SYGVNS. The V gene lost 7 bases and the J gene lost 7 bases, with 20 bases spanning the gap. Here the CDR3 reads CASTSPQELREQYF. CDR3 DNA sequence: TGTGCCAGCACGAGCCCTCAGGAACTACGGGAGCAGTACTTC.

Many counts were recorded for this clonotype. This chain links TRBV24-1 with TRBJ1-2, with D unclear. CDR3 length: 15 residues. The V gene lost 5 bases and the J gene lost 8 bases, with 20 bases spanning the gap. Germline-derived CDR1 and CDR2 are KGHDR and SFDVKD. CDR3 in DNA: TGTGCCACCAGTGCTGCGGAGGGTTCGGCGTGGGGCTACACCTTC. Amino acids: CATSAAEGSAWGYTF.

J is TRBJ2-7 and V is TRBV5-6; maybe TRBD1 (6 bases). The CDR3 extends over 12 amino acids. Germline CDR1 is SGHDT and CDR2 is YYEEEE. V dropped 0 bases and J dropped 6 bases, with 7 bases sitting between them. CDR3 DNA: TGTGCCAGCAGCTTGGTGGGGGCCGAGCAGTACGTC. The encoded protein is CASSLVGAEQYV.

The chain has TRBV6-5 and TRBJ1-2; D gene unclear. The V end lost 0 bases, the J end lost 3 bases, and 20 bases lay between the germline ends. This CDR3 contains 18 residues. The germline CDR1 and CDR2 sequences are MNHEY and SVGAGI. The CDR3 bases are TGTGCCAGCAGTTACTCTCCCGGTTCAGCCTCCTCTTACTATGGCTACACCTTC. It codes for CASSYSPGSASSYYGYTF.

The chain combines TRBV4-1 with TRBJ1-2; D is ambiguous. Germline V gene lookup returns CDR1 MGHRA and CDR2 YSYEKL. CDR3 length equals 16 residues. Trimming took 2 bases from V and 5 from J, leaving 18 bases between them. CDR3: CASSQNQAPGGYGYTF. CDR3 coding DNA: TGCGCCAGCAGCCAAAACCAAGCCCCGGGAGGGTATGGCTACACCTTC.

This clonotype was counted many times. This chain links TRBV7-2 with TRBJ1-5; TRBD1 matches at 7 bases. Losses at the gene ends were 3 bases for V and 7 bases for J; bases not matched to a gene: 9. CDR3 length: 15 amino acids. Germline V lookup: CDR1 SGHTA, CDR2 FQGNSA. Written as DNA, the CDR3 is TGTGCCAGCAGCTTCTACAGGGGCGCGGAGCAGCCCCAGCATTTT. This gives the protein CASSFYRGAEQPQHF. Full variable domain (outside the CDR3, taken from reference TRBV7-2 and TRBJ1-5): GAGVSQSPSNKVTEKGKDVELRCDPISGHTALYWYRQSLGQGLEFLIYFQGNSAPDKSGLPSDRFSAERTGGSVSTLTIQRTQQEDSAVYLCASSFYRGAEQPQHFGDGTRLSIL.

This chain connects TRBV6-1 to TRBJ2-5; 7 bases are shared with TRBD1. The junction had 9 bases not matched to a gene; V was cut back by 3 bases and J by 5 bases. Germline lookup yields CDR1 MNHNS and CDR2 SASEGT. CDR3 size: 15 residues. The CDR3 reads CASSEKGAPLETQYF. The CDR3 region has the DNA TGTGCCAGCAGTGAGAAGGGGGCGCCGCTGGAGACCCAGTACTTC.

This clonotype was seen at least ten times. The genes are TRBV2 and TRBJ2-1, with unresolved D. Between the trimmed V and J ends, which lost 2 bases and 0 bases, there was a span of 8 bases. Looked up from germline, CDR1 is SNHLY and CDR2 is FYNNEI. The CDR3 has 15 amino acids. For the CDR3, the DNA is TGTGCCAGCAGTGAACGAACTGTCTCCTACAATGAGCAGTTCTTC. Protein sequence: CASSERTVSYNEQFF.

This clonotype was seen a handful of times. V is TRBV11-2 and J is TRBJ2-5, with 10 bases that match TRBD1. CDR3 size: 16 residues. The J segment lost 3 bases and the V segment lost 4 bases, leaving 8 bases of the junction unmatched. Germline assignment: CDR1 SGHAT and CDR2 FQNNGV. The CDR3 coding sequence is TGTGCCAGCAGCTGGGCCCCCGGGACAGGGGAAGAGACCCAGTACTTC. This codes for CASSWAPGTGEETQYF.

In this sample, this clonotype turned up many times. V and J are TRBV7-9 and TRBJ1-2, with 10 bases identical to TRBD1. The CDR3 is 17 residues long. Germline trimming cut 5 bases from V and 0 bases from J; bases unmatched to any gene: 9. Germline CDR1 is SEHNR and CDR2 is FQNEAQ (reference sequence). As DNA, the CDR3 is TGTGCCAGCAGCCCCTCGGGACAGGGGAGCACTAACTATGGCTACACCTTC. Translated, it gives CASSPSGQGSTNYGYTF.

This clonotype was counted at least ten times. The CDR3 reads CASSAGGGAGNTIYF. DNA for the CDR3: TGTGCCAGCAGCGCCGGGGGGGGAGCTGGAAACACCATATATTTT. The rearrangement uses TRBV7-2 and TRBJ1-3; tentative D call: TRBD1 (5 bases). CDR3 length: 15 amino acids. Germline-derived CDR1 and CDR2 are SGHTA and FQGNSA. The V end was cut by 5 bases, the J end by 2 bases, with 13 bases between.

This sequence joins TRBV6-5 and TRBJ1-2; no definite D call. Looked up from germline, CDR1 is MNHEY and CDR2 is SVGAGI. The length of the CDR3 is 16 residues. Trimming took 0 bases from V and 4 from J, leaving 15 bases between them. CDR3 loop: CASSYSRWYSGYGYTF. The CDR3 DNA is TGTGCCAGCAGTTACTCCCGCTGGTACAGCGGCTATGGCTACACCTTC.

There are a few counts of this clonotype. The gene calls are TRBV7-9 and TRBJ2-5, with D perhaps given as TRBD1 or TRBD2 (5 bases each). CDR3 size: 17 residues. Germline CDR1 SEHNR, CDR2 FQNEAQ (reference sequence). The ends were cut back, 2 bases at V and 2 bases at J, with 18 bases in the middle. This chain's CDR3 is CASSLLGSGDLQETQYF. CDR3 DNA: TGTGCCAGCAGCTTATTGGGGTCCGGGGACCTTCAAGAGACCCAGTACTTC.

V and J are TRBV7-9 and TRBJ2-7, with 11 bases lining up with TRBD2. Germline V gives CDR1 SEHNR, CDR2 FQNEAQ (reference sequence). CDR3 length equals 17 residues. Trimming cost V 4 bases and J 0 bases; bases outside gene matches: 8. CDR3 nucleotides: TGTGCCAGCAGCTCGCTAGCGGGGGGCCATAGCTCCTACGAGCAGTACTTC. Protein: CASSSLAGGHSSYEQYF.